This is a list of T cell receptor beta chains from one sample in a study of response to subunit inactivated influenza vaccine. One entry per CDR3 protein results from TCRdb running MiXCR on the RT-PCR reads. Here the sample spans hundreds of thousands of distinct CDR3 sequences, roughly 8.2% being singletons. This sample comprised PBMCs from blood, obtained less than 30 months after vaccination. The receptor source for this set is a man in his fifties or sixties who received an inactivated influenza vaccine. Both conserved end residues are part of each CDR3. A D gene is named only where the DNA matches it firmly. Size is omitted from some rows. Given values are once, few, many or a class for expanded clones.

j_call clone_size v_call d_call cdr3_aa cdr3_nt
TRBJ2-3 . TRBV5-6 TRBD1 CASSLKGAGTDTQYF TGTGCCAGCAGCTTGAAGGGGGCGGGCACAGATACGCAGTATTTT
TRBJ2-3 . TRBV7-8 . CASSLEFPSFPDTQYF TGTGCCAGCAGCTTAGAGTTTCCTAGCTTTCCAGATACGCAGTATTTT
TRBJ2-5 . TRBV1 . CTSRREREGHLKTQYF TGCACCAGCAGGAGAGAGCGGGAGGGCCATTTAAAGACCCAGTACTTC
TRBJ2-5 few TRBV2 . CASSQGGVYQETQYF TGTGCCAGCAGCCAAGGTGGGGTATACCAAGAGACCCAGTACTTC
TRBJ1-2 . TRBV29-1 . CSVETGNGYTF TGCAGCGTTGAAACTGGGAATGGCTACACCTTC
TRBJ2-7 few TRBV5-1 TRBD1 CASSARGPPYEQYF TGCGCCAGCAGCGCCAGGGGGCCACCCTACGAGCAGTACTTC
TRBJ1-6 few TRBV20-1 . CSAETSYNSPLHF TGCAGTGCTGAGACCTCCTATAATTCACCCCTCCACTTT
TRBJ2-3 few TRBV5-6 . CASSSVRRGAHTDTQYF TGTGCCAGCAGCTCCGTTCGTAGAGGGGCCCACACAGATACGCAGTATTTT
TRBJ2-2 few TRBV12-3/TRBV12-4 TRBD2 CASSLDGGSGELFF TGTGCCAGCAGTTTAGACGGCGGGAGCGGGGAGCTGTTTTTT
TRBJ2-3 . TRBV7-2 . CASSPPGQRGGTQYF TGTGCCAGCAGCCCGCCGGGACAAAGAGGCGGTACGCAGTATTTT
TRBJ1-3 many TRBV4-3 . CASSQDWSSGNTIYF TGCGCCAGCAGCCAAGACTGGAGTTCTGGAAACACCATATATTTT
TRBJ1-1 many TRBV12-3/TRBV12-4 . CASSLGLNTEAFF TGTGCCAGCAGCTTAGGGCTGAACACTGAAGCTTTCTTT
TRBJ2-1 . TRBV10-3 . CAISDLKSSYNEQFF TGTGCCATCAGTGATCTAAAGAGCTCCTACAATGAGCAGTTCTTC
TRBJ2-1 few TRBV7-2 TRBD2 CASRPSSGGRDEQFF TGTGCCAGCAGACCCTCTAGCGGGGGGCGCGATGAGCAGTTCTTC